The 19 T cell receptor beta chains reported below all come from one sample, sequenced in a study of PD-L1 blockade in urothelial cancer. Produced via immunoSEQ multiplex PCR; TCRdb's table is partial and in-frame only. The sample includes tens of thousands of clones, roughly 82% of them seen just once. The sequenced sample was PBMCs, obtained around atezolizumab (anti-PD-L1) treatment. All receptors come from a man aged 65 to 85 with urothelial cancer.

The rearrangement links TRBV9 to TRBJ2-1, with D unclear. The V and J ends lost 0 bases and 3 bases respectively, with 10 bases between them. The CDR3 has 15 residues. Germline CDR1 and CDR2: SGDLS and YYNGEE. For the CDR3, the DNA is TGTGCCAGCAGCGTAGGTGGTAGCAACTACAATGAGCAGTTCTTC. Amino acids: CASSVGGSNYNEQFF.

This chain joins TRBV6-6 and TRBJ2-1; 7 nucleotides line up with TRBD2. The CDR3 is made up of 15 amino acids. Germline V gene data show CDR1 as MNHNY and CDR2 as SVGAGI (reference sequence). With V trimmed by 5 bases and J by 5 bases, 9 bases remained unmatched. CDR3 coding DNA: TGTGCCAGCAGTAGCCGCGTGGGAGGGCACAATGAGCAGTTCTTC. Protein: CASSSRVGGHNEQFF.

This chain uses TRBV5-1 with TRBJ2-3; TRBD2 aligns across 7 bases. Per the germline V gene, CDR1 is SGHRS and CDR2 is YFSETQ. This CDR3 is 15 amino acids long. Trimming at V came to 2 bases and at J to 5 bases, leaving 8 bases not matched to a gene. This chain's CDR3 is CASSFYAGDRDTQYF. CDR3 nucleotides: TGCGCCAGCAGCTTCTACGCGGGAGATAGAGATACGCAGTATTTT.

The table lists this clone with a count of one. V is TRBV29-1 and J is TRBJ2-1, with D perhaps TRBD2 (6 bases). The CDR3 extends over 15 amino acids. V shed 3 bases and J shed 8 bases, with 20 bases lying between them. Germline assignment: CDR1 SQVTM and CDR2 ANQGSEA. CDR3 in DNA: TGCAGCGTTGAGTCCGGGACTCGGACGTCCTATGAGCAGTTCTTC. Protein sequence: CSVESGTRTSYEQFF.

This chain uses TRBV7-9 with TRBJ2-5; D may be TRBD1 (5 bases). Germline V gene lookup returns CDR1 SEHNR and CDR2 FQNEAQ (reference sequence). This CDR3 is built from 11 residues. V was shortened by 4 bases and J by 5 bases, with 5 bases between the two germline ends. CDR3 sequence reads: CASSSGETQYF. The CDR3 DNA reads TGTGCCAGCAGCTCAGGGGAGACCCAGTACTTC.

A remark on this clone: This sample also contains other DNA sequences that code for the same CDR3. V is TRBV5-1 and J is TRBJ2-2; TRBD1 might be the D (5 bases). CDR3 size: 14 residues. Trimming removed 4 bases at V and 2 bases at J, with 9 bases between. Germline CDR1 SGHRS, CDR2 YFSETQ. The CDR3 region has the DNA TGCGCCAGCAGCCCCGGACAAAACACCGGGGAGCTGTTTTTT. Its protein is CASSPGQNTGELFF.

This clone was counted between two and nine times. The chain is built from TRBV7-9 and TRBJ1-1; possibly TRBD1 for D (5 bases). Per the germline V gene, CDR1 is SEHNR and CDR2 is FQNEAQ (reference sequence). This CDR3 comprises 14 residues. Trimming stripped 6 bases from V and 3 bases from J, with 14 bases between. This chain's CDR3 is CASRPDGGDTEAFF. CDR3 in DNA: TGTGCCAGCAGGCCGGACGGGGGGGACACTGAAGCTTTCTTT.

This clone was counted a single time. The chain carries TRBV15 and TRBJ2-7; D is possibly TRBD1 (6 bases). Trimming cost V 0 bases and J 4 bases, with 7 bases left between them. The CDR3 length is 13 residues. The germline CDR1 and CDR2 sequences are LNHNV and YYDKDF (reference sequence). Here the CDR3 reads CATSRDQGYEQYF. The CDR3 DNA is TGTGCCACCAGCAGAGACCAGGGGTACGAGCAGTACTTC. The entire variable domain, with the rest obtained from reference TRBV15 and TRBJ2-7, is as follows: DAMVIQNPRYQVTQFGKPVTLSCSQTLNHNVMYWYQQKSSQAPKLLFHYYDKDFNNEADTPDNFQSRRPNTSFCFLDIRSPGLGDTAMYLCATSRDQGYEQYFGPGTRLTVT.

Here the CDR3 DNA reads TGTGCCAGCAGTTACAACGGACAGATCTCTGGAAACACCATATATTTT. It translates to CASSYNGQISGNTIYF. The chain couples TRBV6-5 to TRBJ1-3, with D possibly being TRBD1 (6 bases). The CDR3 is 16 residues long. Per germline, CDR1 MNHEY and CDR2 SVGAGI. The V and J ends lost 2 bases and 0 bases respectively, with 11 bases between them.

The chain is built from TRBV5-6 and TRBJ2-3; TRBD2 is a possible D gene (5 bases). The CDR3 is 13 residues long. V was clipped by 5 bases and J by 4 bases, with 11 bases between them. Germline CDR1 is SGHDT and CDR2 is YYEEEE. The CDR3 DNA follows: TGTGCCAGCAGTCCGGGAAGGGCAGATACGCAGTATTTT. Translating gives CASSPGRADTQYF.

V is TRBV18 and J is TRBJ2-5; D might be TRBD2 (5 bases). Germline V lookup: CDR1 KGHSH, CDR2 LQKENI. Trimming shortened V by 0 bases and J by 7 bases, and 12 bases separated the two germline ends. The length of the CDR3 is 14 residues. In nucleotides, the CDR3 is TGTGCCAGCTCACCACCAAGCCTTGCGGGGACCCAGTACTTC. Translation: CASSPPSLAGTQYF.

The chain couples TRBV18 to TRBJ2-1; a possible D gene is TRBD2 (5 bases). In germline, CDR1 is KGHSH, CDR2 LQKENI. The CDR3 length is 15 residues. With 6 bases removed from V and 0 bases from J, the gap between germline ends came to 12 bases. CDR3 loop: CASSRGISSYNEQFF. The CDR3 DNA reads as TGTGCCAGCTCGCGAGGGATTAGCTCCTACAATGAGCAGTTCTTC.

The chain combines TRBV5-1 with TRBJ2-1, with D perhaps TRBD2 (5 bases). The CDR3 contains 13 residues. Germline V CDR1 and CDR2: SGHRS, YFSETQ. V lost 0 bases and J lost 8, with 9 bases in between. The CDR3, as DNA: TGCGCCAGCAGCTTGGCCGGGGTGGATGAGCAGTTCTTC. It yields the protein CASSLAGVDEQFF.

This rearrangement joins TRBV5-4 to TRBJ2-5; 11 bases match TRBD1. The CDR3 is 16 amino acids. Germline V gives CDR1 SGHNT, CDR2 YYREEE (reference sequence). V shed 4 bases, J shed 3 bases, and the junction held 8 bases outside the gene matches. The CDR3 nucleotides are TGTGCCAGCAGCCCTCAACCGGGACAGGGGGAAGAGACCCAGTACTTC. Translation gives CASSPQPGQGEETQYF.

The table lists this clone with a count of one. The rearrangement uses TRBV19 and TRBJ2-1; 8 nucleotides match TRBD2. V shed 3 bases, J shed 2 bases, and the junction held 12 bases outside the gene matches. This CDR3 is built from 18 residues. Germline V lookup: CDR1 LNHDA, CDR2 SQIVND (reference sequence). The CDR3 DNA reads TGTGCCAGTAGTATGCGCCATTTTAGCGGGGCGCCCTACAATGAGCAGTTCTTC. It is translated as CASSMRHFSGAPYNEQFF.

This rearrangement joins TRBV5-4 to TRBJ2-2; 7 nucleotides line up with TRBD1. The junction had 10 bases not matched to a gene; V was cut back by 4 bases and J by 1 base. The CDR3 contains 17 residues. Germline CDR1 and CDR2: SGHNT and YYREEE (reference sequence). CDR3 in amino acids: CASSPERGQRNTGELFF. CDR3 in DNA: TGTGCCAGCAGCCCTGAACGGGGACAGAGGAACACCGGGGAGCTGTTTTTT.

The gene calls are TRBV4-1 and TRBJ2-1; 12 bases agree with TRBD2. V lost 3 bases to trimming and J lost 4 bases; unmatched junction nucleotides: 10. The V gene's germline CDR1 is MGHRA and CDR2 YSYEKL. CDR3 size: 18 residues. DNA of the CDR3: TGCGCCAGCAGCCAGGTAGATTTAGGACTAGCGGGGTACAATGAGCAGTTCTTC. Protein: CASSQVDLGLAGYNEQFF.

This chain uses TRBV7-8 with TRBJ1-5; D is ambiguous. The CDR3 totals 14 residues. V was clipped by 4 bases and J by 4 bases, with 11 bases between them. In germline, CDR1 is SGHVS, CDR2 FQNEAQ. The CDR3 bases are TGTGCCAGCAGCTCGGACTCACTTAATCAGCCCCAGCATTTT. Its translation is CASSSDSLNQPQHF. The full variable domain, in which reference TRBV7-8 and TRBJ1-5 provide the parts outside the CDR3, is GAGVSQSPRYKVAKRGQDVALRCDPISGHVSLFWYQQALGQGPEFLTYFQNEAQLDKSGLPSDRFFAERPEGSVSTLKIQRTQQEDSAVYLCASSSDSLNQPQHFGDGTRLSIL.

The rearrangement links TRBV4-1 to TRBJ2-3; 8 nucleotides align to TRBD2. The trim removed 0 bases at V and 0 bases at J, leaving 8 bases unmatched. The CDR3 has 18 amino acids. Looked up from germline, CDR1 is MGHRA and CDR2 is YSYEKL. The CDR3 DNA is TGCGCCAGCAGCCAAGAACTGTACAGCGGGAGTAGCACAGATACGCAGTATTTT. It specifies CASSQELYSGSSTDTQYF.